Shown below are 24 T cell receptor beta chains from a single sample sequenced in a study of T-cell reconstitution after alpha-beta-depleted transplantation in children. As it was prepared, the TCRbeta library received unique molecular identifiers. TCRdb called the PCR reads again in MiXCR, with one record for every CDR3 protein. The sample holds approximately 490,000 distinct CDR3 sequences; around 12% are singletons and the top ten take around 5.6%. The sequenced sample was PBMCs from the stem cell graft donor, obtained from the stem cell graft. The origin of the receptors is a human donor who donated a stem cell graft to a child with combined immunodeficiency.

This chain links TRBV6-1 with TRBJ2-5, with D tentatively TRBD2 (5 bases). V lost 1 base to trimming and J lost 5 bases, with 11 bases between them. The CDR3 runs 14 residues. The germline gives CDR1 MNHNS, CDR2 SASEGT. The CDR3 DNA is TGTGCCAGCAGTGAAGAGGTGGAGGAGGAGACCCAGTACTTC. This encodes CASSEEVEEETQYF.

The V call is TRBV5-1, the J call TRBJ2-7, with D possibly being TRBD2 (5 bases). Germline V gene data show CDR1 as SGHRS and CDR2 as YFSETQ. This CDR3 is 15 amino acids long. Trimming left V 1 base short and J 2 bases short, with 13 bases between. The CDR3 here is CASSLYETTTYEQYF. The CDR3 nucleotides read TGCGCCAGCAGCTTGTACGAGACGACTACCTACGAGCAGTACTTC.

CDR3 loop: CASSPFVGTYEQYF. CDR3 DNA: TGTGCCAGCAGCCCCTTCGTGGGGACCTACGAGCAGTACTTC. V usage is TRBV4-2 and J usage is TRBJ2-7; no clear D gene. Trimming left V 4 bases short and J 2 bases short, with 12 bases between. CDR1 and CDR2 from the germline V gene are LGHNA and YNFKEQ. The CDR3 covers 14 residues.

This clonotype was counted ten times or more. The genes are TRBV10-3 and TRBJ2-1; tentatively, D is TRBD2 (6 bases). Trimming left V 3 bases short and J 5 bases short, with 14 bases between. Germline CDR1 and CDR2: ENHRY and SYGVKD. The CDR3 loop spans 15 amino acids. CDR3 DNA: TGTGCCATCAGTGAATACGCGGAGGGGAACAATGAGCAGTTCTTC. Protein product: CAISEYAEGNNEQFF.

The chain joins TRBV12-3 or TRBV12-4 to TRBJ2-5; possible D gene TRBD1, 6 bases. The CDR3 length is 15 residues. V shed 5 bases and J shed 2 bases, with 15 bases lying between them. This CDR3 is CASSLDRSRQETQYF. The CDR3 bases are TGTGCCAGCAGTCTGGACAGATCCAGACAAGAGACCCAGTACTTC.

This clonotype has only a few counts. The genes are TRBV20-1 and TRBJ2-2, with D perhaps matching TRBD2 (6 bases). Looked up from germline, CDR1 is DFQATT and CDR2 is SNEGSKA (reference sequence). CDR3 length: 15 amino acids. Trimming pared 5 bases from V and 3 bases from J, leaving 16 bases between. The CDR3 region has the DNA TGCAGTGCTCAAACGTCGGGAGCGGACACCGGGGAGCTGTTTTTT. Its protein product is CSAQTSGADTGELFF.

There are a few counts of this clonotype. This sequence joins TRBV5-1 and TRBJ2-7, with 7 bases that match TRBD1. Unmatched junction bases numbered 5, after V lost 4 bases and J lost 1 base. CDR1 SGHRS and CDR2 YFSETQ come from the germline V gene. This CDR3 is built from 14 residues. The CDR3 DNA follows: TGCGCCAGCAGCGCCTGGGACAGTTCCTACGAGCAGTACTTC. Its translation is CASSAWDSSYEQYF.

The sample holds many counts of this clonotype. This CDR3 is CASSLIARMGNSPLHF. DNA for the CDR3: TGTGCCAGCAGTTTAATCGCCAGGATGGGAAATTCACCCCTCCACTTT. The rearrangement links TRBV12-3 or TRBV12-4 to TRBJ1-6; D is uncertain. Deletions cut 2 bases from V and 7 bases from J, with 15 bases between. CDR3 size: 16 residues.

This clonotype was seen ten or more times. This rearrangement joins TRBV7-3 to TRBJ2-1; D is ambiguous. Germline lookup yields CDR1 SGHTA and CDR2 FQGTGA. This CDR3 is built from 15 residues. The V end was cut by 5 bases, the J end by 0 bases, with 11 bases between. CDR3 sequence (DNA): TGTGCCAGCAGCCCCCGTCCAGACTCCTACAATGAGCAGTTCTTC. Residues: CASSPRPDSYNEQFF.

The rearrangement uses TRBV6-2 or TRBV6-3 and TRBJ1-6; tentatively, D is TRBD1 (5 bases). Germline CDR1 and CDR2: MNHEY and SVGEGT. The length of the CDR3 is 15 residues. Trimming pared 2 bases from V and 7 bases from J, leaving 12 bases between. The chain's CDR3 is CASSYRDPWNSPLHF. The CDR3 DNA sequence: TGTGCCAGCAGTTACAGGGACCCTTGGAATTCACCCCTCCACTTT.

The table lists this clonotype with many counts. The chain links TRBV7-8 to TRBJ1-5; perhaps TRBD1 as D (6 bases). Germline lookup yields CDR1 SGHVS and CDR2 FQNEAQ. There are 13 residues in the CDR3. Trimming left V 5 bases short and J 6 bases short, with 11 bases between. The chain's CDR3 is CASSPRGRQPQHF. The CDR3 region has the DNA TGTGCCAGCAGCCCCCGGGGGCGTCAGCCCCAGCATTTT.

The chain uses TRBV7-2 and TRBJ2-5, with D perhaps matching TRBD1 (6 bases). The CDR3 length is 14 residues. Looked up from germline, CDR1 is SGHTA and CDR2 is FQGNSA. The V end was cut by 5 bases, the J end by 0 bases, with 10 bases between. The CDR3 coding sequence is TGTGCCAGCAGCCTTGACAGGCACCAAGAGACCCAGTACTTC. This codes for CASSLDRHQETQYF.

This clonotype was observed at least ten times. The gene calls are TRBV5-1 and TRBJ2-5; D is possibly TRBD1 (5 bases). The CDR3 sequence is 12 residues long. V shed 0 bases and J shed 5 bases, with 5 bases lying between them. The germline gives CDR1 SGHRS, CDR2 YFSETQ. The CDR3 DNA sequence: TGCGCCAGCAGCTTGGAGGGGGAGACCCAGTACTTC. Protein: CASSLEGETQYF.

This clonotype appeared many times. This chain links TRBV7-9 with TRBJ2-3, with TRBD2 as a possible D gene (6 bases). CDR1 is SEHNR, CDR2 FQNEAQ, per germline (reference sequence). This CDR3 spans 14 amino acids. The V and J ends lost 4 bases and 4 bases respectively, with 12 bases between them. This CDR3 reads CASSSREVPDTQYF. The CDR3 DNA sequence: TGTGCCAGCAGCTCCAGGGAGGTGCCAGATACGCAGTATTTT. The full variable domain, with the rest looked up from reference TRBV7-9 and TRBJ2-3, is DTGVSQNPRHKITKRGQNVTFRCDPISEHNRLYWYRQTLGQGPEFLTYFQNEAQLEKSRLLSDRFSAERPKGSFSTLEIQRTEQGDSAMYLCASSSREVPDTQYFGPGTRLTVL.

This clonotype came up a few times. The chain carries TRBV29-1 and TRBJ2-1; D tentatively reads TRBD1 or TRBD2 (5 bases each). The V end lost 2 bases, the J end lost 5 bases, and 13 bases lay between the germline ends. In germline, CDR1 is SQVTM, CDR2 ANQGSEA. There are 14 residues in the CDR3. The CDR3 protein is CSVESLGVDNEQFF. As DNA, the CDR3 is TGCAGCGTTGAATCCCTGGGGGTCGACAATGAGCAGTTCTTC.

The chain combines TRBV20-1 with TRBJ2-7; D not certain. The V end lost 2 bases, the J end lost 2 bases, and 10 bases lay between the germline ends. Germline-derived CDR1 and CDR2 are DFQATT and SNEGSKA (reference sequence). The CDR3 runs 13 residues. In nucleotides, the CDR3 is TGCAGTGCTAGAAACACGCGCACCTACGAGCAGTACTTC. It translates to CSARNTRTYEQYF.

This chain connects TRBV7-9 to TRBJ2-4; a possible D gene is TRBD1 (5 bases). The germline CDR1 and CDR2 sequences are SEHNR and FQNEAQ (reference sequence). There are 12 residues in the CDR3. V gave up 1 base and J gave up 8 bases, with 6 bases separating them. The CDR3 bases are TGTGCCAGCAGCTTAGGCAGGGACATTCAGTACTTC. Its protein is CASSLGRDIQYF.

There are many counts of this clonotype. The chain has TRBV29-1 and TRBJ2-3, with 11 positions matching TRBD2. The length of the CDR3 is 16 residues. The germline V gene encodes CDR1 SQVTM and CDR2 ANQGSEA. V shed 4 bases, J shed 0 bases, and the junction held 6 bases outside the gene matches. In DNA form, the CDR3 reads TGCAGCGTTGTCCTAGCGGGAGGTCCTAGCACAGATACGCAGTATTTT. This translates into CSVVLAGGPSTDTQYF.

This chain links TRBV7-9 with TRBJ2-7; possibly TRBD2 for D (6 bases). V lost 5 bases, J lost 6 bases, and 11 bases lay in between. The CDR3 totals 12 residues. Germline CDR1 SEHNR, CDR2 FQNEAQ (reference sequence). CDR3 DNA: TGTGCCAGCAGCCCGACTAGAGGCGAGCAGTACTTC. It codes for CASSPTRGEQYF.

The chain carries TRBV28 and TRBJ2-5; 7 bases line up with TRBD1. Trimming removed 8 bases from V and 8 bases from J; junction bases left unmatched: 11. Germline V CDR1 and CDR2: MDHEN, SYDVKM. This CDR3 spans 13 amino acids. CDR3 sequence: CASRTGLQGTQYF. The CDR3 DNA follows: TGTGCCAGCCGGACAGGCCTTCAAGGAACCCAGTACTTC.

This clonotype showed up just a few times. The DNA of the CDR3 is TGTGCCAGCAGTTACAGGGGGCATAATTCACCCCTCCACTTT. Amino acids: CASSYRGHNSPLHF. This chain links TRBV27 with TRBJ1-6, with 9 bases fitting TRBD1. Germline trimming cut 4 bases from V and 5 bases from J; bases unmatched to any gene: 0. Germline assignment: CDR1 MNHEY and CDR2 SMNVEV (reference sequence). The CDR3 totals 14 residues.

This clonotype was seen ten or more times. The rearrangement joins TRBV13 to TRBJ2-7, with 7 bases aligning to TRBD1. The CDR3 length is 14 residues. The germline V gene has CDR1 PRHDT and CDR2 FYEKMQ (reference sequence). Germline trimming cut 6 bases from V and 4 bases from J; bases unmatched to any gene: 9. The CDR3 protein is CASSSGGYRYEQYF. The CDR3 DNA sequence: TGTGCCAGCAGTTCAGGGGGATATCGGTACGAGCAGTACTTC. Full variable domain (outside the CDR3, taken from reference TRBV13 and TRBJ2-7): AAGVIQSPRHLIKEKRETATLKCYPIPRHDTVYWYQQGPGQDPQFLISFYEKMQSDKGSIPDRFSAQQFSDYHSELNMSSLELGDSALYFCASSSGGYRYEQYFGPGTRLTVT.

This clonotype was seen ten or more times. J is TRBJ2-7 and V is TRBV12-3 or TRBV12-4, with 13 bases that match TRBD2. The CDR3 extends over 16 amino acids. Germline trimming cut 2 bases from V and 5 bases from J; bases unmatched to any gene: 6. The CDR3 spells CASSLFGLAGVHEQYF. DNA of the CDR3: TGTGCCAGCAGTTTATTCGGACTAGCGGGAGTCCACGAGCAGTACTTC.

The chain uses TRBV6-1 and TRBJ2-5; 9 bases are a match to TRBD2. Germline V gene lookup returns CDR1 MNHNS and CDR2 SASEGT. The CDR3 totals 15 residues. After removal of 7 bases from V and 5 bases from J, the junction contained 11 bases not matched to a gene. The CDR3 protein is CASNTGGGALETQYF. In nucleotides, the CDR3 is TGTGCCAGCAACACCGGCGGGGGGGCTCTGGAGACCCAGTACTTC.